Following are 31 T cell receptor beta chains from one sample sequenced in a study of blood T cell repertoires in COVID-19. Sequenced by immunoSEQ multiplex PCR; TCRdb stores in-frame clones only, minus some. Among around 190,000 clones, approximately 85% were seen once, and the ten largest hold approximately 8.9%. The sample comprised peripheral blood. The receptor set was obtained from a woman aged 55-70 years with acute or convalescent COVID-19.

The rearrangement links TRBV29-1 to TRBJ1-2, with TRBD1 identical over 9 bases. J lost 8 bases, V lost 6 bases, and 1 base had no gene match. There are 10 residues in the CDR3. Germline V gene data show CDR1 as SQVTM and CDR2 as ANQGSEA. The CDR3 DNA is TGCAGCGTCGGACAGGGGGGCTACACCTTC. This codes for CSVGQGGYTF.

The genes are TRBV2 and TRBJ1-5; possibly TRBD1 for D (6 bases). V was shortened by 7 bases and J by 6 bases, with 19 bases between the two germline ends. This CDR3 is 15 amino acids long. Germline V gene data show CDR1 as SNHLY and CDR2 as FYNNEI. CDR3: CASTQQGSRRQPQHF. The CDR3 region has the DNA TGTGCCAGCACTCAACAGGGTTCGAGACGTCAGCCCCAGCATTTT.

This chain connects TRBV5-1 to TRBJ2-5, with D maybe TRBD1 (5 bases). V lost 4 bases and J 2 bases, leaving 12 bases between the germline ends. Germline V gives CDR1 SGHRS, CDR2 YFSETQ. The CDR3 consists of 14 residues. CDR3 protein: CASSLQDTQETQYF. CDR3 in DNA: TGCGCCAGCAGCCTACAGGATACTCAAGAGACCCAGTACTTC.

This clone was picked up a small number of times. V gene TRBV5-4 combines with J gene TRBJ2-1; D remains ambiguous. Trimming removed 6 bases from V and 5 bases from J, with 6 bases in between. CDR1 is SGHNT, CDR2 YYREEE, per germline (reference sequence). There are 11 residues in the CDR3. The CDR3 region has the DNA TGTGCCAGCAAACTAAACAATGAGCAGTTCTTC. It translates to CASKLNNEQFF.

The genes are TRBV15 and TRBJ1-2; possibly TRBD1 for D (6 bases). CDR3 length: 15 residues. V shed 0 bases and J shed 5 bases, with 13 bases lying between them. Germline assignment: CDR1 LNHNV and CDR2 YYDKDF (reference sequence). Written as DNA, the CDR3 is TGTGCCACCAGCAGAGACAGGGGAGTAGGTTATGGCTACACCTTC. It codes for CATSRDRGVGYGYTF.

This clone was recorded once. The chain couples TRBV7-8 to TRBJ2-7, with D maybe TRBD2 (5 bases). The CDR3 contains 13 residues. Germline values: CDR1 SGHVS, CDR2 FQNEAQ. V was cut by 2 bases and J by 4 bases, with 9 bases left in between. The CDR3 reads CASSLPAEYEQYV. In DNA, the CDR3 is TGTGCCAGCAGCTTACCAGCGGAGTACGAGCAGTACGTC.

The table lists this clone with a few counts. The V call is TRBV5-5, the J call TRBJ1-5; D perhaps matches TRBD1 (5 bases). V was clipped by 6 bases and J by 0 bases, with 13 bases between them. From germline, CDR1 is SGHKS and CDR2 YYEKEE (reference sequence). The CDR3 spans 15 residues. The CDR3 sequence is CASMGEGLSNQPQHF. CDR3 sequence (DNA): TGTGCCAGCATGGGGGAGGGCCTTAGCAATCAGCCCCAGCATTTT.

The V and J genes are TRBV24-1 and TRBJ2-7, with 7 bases matching TRBD2. V dropped 5 bases and J dropped 4; count of bases not matched to a gene: 1. The germline CDR1 and CDR2 sequences are KGHDR and SFDVKD. The CDR3 covers 12 residues. The CDR3 sequence is CATSGEGYEQYF. As DNA, the CDR3 is TGTGCCACCAGTGGGGAGGGGTACGAGCAGTACTTC.

The chain combines TRBV5-1 with TRBJ1-1, with TRBD1 identical over 9 bases. V lost 2 bases and J lost 3; bases outside the gene matches: 5. The V gene's germline CDR1 is SGHRS and CDR2 YFSETQ. The CDR3 runs 15 residues. Here the CDR3 reads CASSLQGAMDTEAFF. DNA for the CDR3: TGCGCCAGCAGCTTACAGGGGGCAATGGACACTGAAGCTTTCTTT.

At least ten counts were recorded for this clone. V and J are TRBV6-5 and TRBJ2-7; 13 bases agree with TRBD2. The CDR3 covers 15 residues. From germline, CDR1 is MNHEY and CDR2 SVGAGI. V dropped 10 bases and J dropped 7; count of bases not matched to a gene: 13. CDR3: CAITGLAGNFEEQYV. CDR3 sequence (DNA): TGTGCCATCACGGGACTAGCGGGAAACTTTGAGGAGCAGTACGTC.

The chain has TRBV7-9 and TRBJ1-1; D gene ambiguous. Per the germline V gene, CDR1 is SEHNR and CDR2 is FQNEAQ (reference sequence). Trimming took off 2 bases at V and 4 bases at J, with 11 bases between the two ends. This CDR3 is built from 14 residues. CDR3 coding DNA: TGTGCCAGCAGCTTACGCGGGATTTCCACTGAAGCTTTCTTT. It specifies CASSLRGISTEAFF. Looking up the rest from reference TRBV7-9 and TRBJ1-1 gives the full variable domain: DTGVSQNPRHKITKRGQNVTFRCDPISEHNRLYWYRQTLGQGPEFLTYFQNEAQLEKSRLLSDRFSAERPKGSFSTLEIQRTEQGDSAMYLCASSLRGISTEAFFGQGTRLTVV.

The chain carries TRBV19 and TRBJ2-2; 7 bases are shared with TRBD2. Looked up from germline, CDR1 is LNHDA and CDR2 is SQIVND (reference sequence). The CDR3 length is 15 residues. V trimming: 5 bases; J trimming: 1 base; junction bases outside the gene matches: 4. The CDR3: CASSSVAGNTGELFF. The CDR3 region has the DNA TGTGCCAGTAGTTCCGTAGCGGGGAACACCGGGGAGCTGTTTTTT.

The chain couples TRBV2 to TRBJ1-1; D may be TRBD1 (5 bases). The CDR3 runs 13 residues. V was clipped by 9 bases and J by 1 base, with 12 bases between them. CDR1 and CDR2 (germline): SNHLY, FYNNEI. CDR3 nucleotide sequence: TGTGCCAGAAGCCGCCAGGGGAACACTGAAGCTTTCTTT. This sequence encodes CARSRQGNTEAFF.

The chain is built from TRBV5-5 and TRBJ1-2; D not certain. Trimming stripped 0 bases from V and 5 bases from J, with 14 bases between. Germline loops: CDR1 SGHKS, CDR2 YYEKEE (reference sequence). This CDR3 has 15 residues. CDR3 sequence reads: CASSLVGGTSYGYTF. The CDR3 coding sequence is TGTGCCAGCAGCTTGGTTGGCGGAACTTCTTATGGCTACACCTTC.

This chain joins TRBV15 and TRBJ1-2; D might be TRBD1 (5 bases). V was clipped by 0 bases and J by 6 bases, with 5 bases between them. From germline, CDR1 is LNHNV and CDR2 YYDKDF (reference sequence). CDR3 length: 12 amino acids. The DNA of the CDR3 is TGTGCCACCAGCAGAGAAGGGGATGGCTACACCTTC. As protein: CATSREGDGYTF.

This clone was detected only a few times. The rearrangement links TRBV24-1 to TRBJ2-5; TRBD2 might be the D (5 bases). CDR3 length: 14 residues. Per the germline V gene, CDR1 is KGHDR and CDR2 is SFDVKD. Trimming removed 1 base from V and 4 bases from J, with 9 bases in between. The chain's CDR3 is CATSDFTEGETQYF. Here the CDR3 DNA reads TGTGCCACCAGTGATTTCACAGAGGGAGAGACCCAGTACTTC.

The rearrangement joins TRBV2 to TRBJ1-1, with TRBD1 identical over 7 bases. The CDR3 sequence is 15 residues long. CDR1 SNHLY and CDR2 FYNNEI come from the germline V gene. The J segment lost 4 bases and the V segment lost 6 bases, leaving 11 bases of the junction unmatched. The CDR3 sequence: CASSDREASSTEAFF. In nucleotides, the CDR3 is TGTGCCAGCAGCGACAGGGAAGCCTCAAGCACTGAAGCTTTCTTT.

This sequence joins TRBV7-8 and TRBJ1-5, with 7 nucleotides matching TRBD1. CDR1 SGHVS and CDR2 FQNEAQ come from the germline V gene. The J segment lost 9 bases and the V segment lost 5 bases, leaving 10 bases of the junction unmatched. The CDR3 has 14 residues. CDR3 loop: CASSLGQIMGPQHF. The CDR3 DNA reads as TGTGCCAGCAGCCTGGGACAGATAATGGGGCCCCAGCATTTT.

The V call is TRBV5-1, the J call TRBJ1-6, with no clear D. V lost 1 base to trimming and J lost 6 bases, with 11 bases between them. CDR1 is SGHRS, CDR2 YFSETQ, per germline. The CDR3 extends over 15 amino acids. As DNA, the CDR3 is TGCGCCAGCAGCTTGCAGAGCGCTATTAATTCACCCCTCCACTTT. It yields the protein CASSLQSAINSPLHF.

The gene calls are TRBV5-6 and TRBJ2-2; a weak D match, TRBD2 (6 bases). V lost 4 bases and J lost 8, with 9 bases in between. From germline, CDR1 is SGHDT and CDR2 YYEEEE. This CDR3 has 12 residues. The CDR3 DNA reads TGTGCCAGCAGCCGGGAGAGTGGGGAGCTGTTTTTT. This gives the protein CASSRESGELFF.

Points on this clone: Other nucleotide sequences in the sample specify the same CDR3. The chain uses TRBV3-1 (or the pseudogene TRBV3-2) and TRBJ1-3; D unresolved. The germline V gene encodes CDR1 LGHDT and CDR2 YNNKEL (reference sequence). Trimming left V 1 base short and J 0 bases short, with 7 bases between. This CDR3 is built from 15 residues. Written as DNA, the CDR3 is TGTGCCAGCAGCCAAGTTGTACACTCTGGAAACACCATATATTTT. Translating gives CASSQVVHSGNTIYF.

The J gene is TRBJ2-2, the V gene TRBV3-1 (or the pseudogene TRBV3-2); 15 nucleotides align to TRBD2. Germline-derived CDR1 and CDR2 are LGHDT and YNNKEL (reference sequence). V trimming: 5 bases; J trimming: 3 bases; junction bases outside the gene matches: 7. The CDR3 extends over 18 amino acids. In nucleotides, the CDR3 is TGTGCCAGCAGCTCGTCGGGACTAGCGGGAGGCCACACCGGGGAGCTGTTTTTT. It encodes CASSSSGLAGGHTGELFF.

The V call is TRBV6-5, the J call TRBJ2-2; no reliable D call. The CDR3 runs 13 residues. CDR1 is MNHEY, CDR2 SVGAGI, per germline. Trimming left V 2 bases short and J 6 bases short, with 7 bases between. The CDR3 spells CASSYVVPGELFF. In DNA, the CDR3 is TGTGCCAGCAGTTACGTAGTCCCCGGGGAGCTGTTTTTT.

The V and J genes are TRBV12-2 and TRBJ1-1; the D segment call TRBD1 is taken from the table without a DNA check. TRBV12-2 is given as a pseudogene. The CDR3 runs to 19 residues. DNA of the CDR3: TGTGCAAGTCGCTTCGGCTTCAACCTCTACAGGGCCCGAGAACCTGAAGCTTTCTTT. This translates into CASRFGFNLYRAREPEAFF.

The J gene is TRBJ2-1, the V gene TRBV30; 9 bases agree with TRBD2. Germline V CDR1 and CDR2: GTSNPN, SVGIG (reference sequence). CDR3 length: 13 amino acids. After removal of 7 bases from V and 8 bases from J, the junction contained 9 bases not matched to a gene. The CDR3 nucleotides read TGTGCCTTTAGTATTAGCGGGAGCCATGAGCAGTTCTTC. Protein product: CAFSISGSHEQFF.

The chain uses TRBV25-1 and TRBJ1-5, with a possible D match to TRBD1 (6 bases). The V end lost 7 bases, the J end lost 1 base, and 11 bases lay between the germline ends. Germline V gene lookup returns CDR1 MGHDK and CDR2 SYGVNS. The CDR3 extends over 14 amino acids. The CDR3 DNA reads TGTGCCAGCAAGGACAGTCCGAGCAATCAGCCCCAGCATTTT. As protein: CASKDSPSNQPQHF.

Written as DNA, the CDR3 is TGTGCCAGCAGCTCGCGGACAGCGAACACTGAAGCTTTCTTT. It codes for CASSSRTANTEAFF. The chain has TRBV7-8 and TRBJ1-1, with a tentative D call TRBD1 (6 bases). With 4 bases removed from V and 1 base from J, the gap between germline ends came to 10 bases. This CDR3 has 14 residues. Germline CDR1 is SGHVS and CDR2 is FQNEAQ.

This chain joins TRBV5-1 and TRBJ2-2; 8 bases align to TRBD2. There are 16 residues in the CDR3. The junction had 1 base not matched to a gene; V was cut back by 0 bases and J by 0 bases. Germline-derived CDR1 and CDR2 are SGHRS and YFSETQ. CDR3 region: CASSLGLASNTGELFF. CDR3 bases: TGCGCCAGCAGCTTGGGACTAGCGTCGAACACCGGGGAGCTGTTTTTT.

The rearrangement joins TRBV24-1 to TRBJ2-3; D remains ambiguous. V gave up 3 bases and J gave up 2 bases, with 5 bases separating them. The germline V gene encodes CDR1 KGHDR and CDR2 SFDVKD. The CDR3 spans 13 residues. The CDR3 region is CATSDPLTDTQYF. DNA of the CDR3: TGTGCCACCAGTGATCCTCTCACAGATACGCAGTATTTT.

The J gene is TRBJ2-2, the V gene TRBV24-1; perhaps TRBD2 as D (6 bases). V was cut by 9 bases and J by 4 bases, with 17 bases left in between. CDR1 is KGHDR and CDR2 is SFDVKD in the germline V gene. The CDR3 totals 15 residues. The CDR3 is CATLAGTSVTGELFF. DNA for the CDR3: TGTGCCACCCTCGCCGGGACTTCCGTCACCGGGGAGCTGTTTTTT.

There are a few counts of this clone. The chain carries TRBV4-2 and TRBJ1-5; tentative D call: TRBD1 (6 bases). The CDR3 covers 15 residues. Trimming shortened V by 2 bases and J by 6 bases, and 14 bases separated the two germline ends. Germline CDR1 is LGHNA and CDR2 is YNFKEQ. In DNA, the CDR3 is TGTGCCAGCAGCCAAAGCCTCCAGGGGCCTCAGCCCCAGCATTTT. It translates to CASSQSLQGPQPQHF.